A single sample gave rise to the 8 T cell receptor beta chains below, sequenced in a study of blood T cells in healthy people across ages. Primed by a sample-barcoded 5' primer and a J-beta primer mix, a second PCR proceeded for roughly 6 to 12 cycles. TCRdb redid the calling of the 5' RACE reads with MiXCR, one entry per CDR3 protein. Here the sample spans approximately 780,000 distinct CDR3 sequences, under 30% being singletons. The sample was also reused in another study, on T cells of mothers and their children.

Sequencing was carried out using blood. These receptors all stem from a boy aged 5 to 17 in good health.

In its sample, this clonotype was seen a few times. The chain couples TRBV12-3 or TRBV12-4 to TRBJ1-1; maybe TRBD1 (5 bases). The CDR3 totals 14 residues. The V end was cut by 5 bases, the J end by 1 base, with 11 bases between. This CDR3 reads CASSRNQGNTEAFF. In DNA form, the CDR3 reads TGTGCCAGCAGTCGAAACCAGGGGAACACTGAAGCTTTCTTT.

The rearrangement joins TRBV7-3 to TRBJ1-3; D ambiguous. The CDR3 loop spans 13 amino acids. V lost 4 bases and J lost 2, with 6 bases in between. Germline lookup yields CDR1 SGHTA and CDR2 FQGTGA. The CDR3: CASSSNPGNTIYF. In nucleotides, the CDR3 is TGTGCCAGCAGCTCCAACCCTGGAAACACCATATATTTT.

The CDR3 spells CASSLVSGVDRSYEQYF. CDR3 DNA sequence: TGTGCCAGCAGCTTAGTTTCGGGCGTTGATCGCTCCTACGAGCAGTACTTC. This sequence joins TRBV7-2 and TRBJ2-7; D unclear. The CDR3 covers 17 residues. Per the germline V gene, CDR1 is SGHTA and CDR2 is FQGNSA. Deletions cut 1 base from V and 0 bases from J, with 16 bases between. The variable domain in full, completed from reference TRBV7-2 and TRBJ2-7, reads GAGVSQSPSNKVTEKGKDVELRCDPISGHTALYWYRQSLGQGLEFLIYFQGNSAPDKSGLPSDRFSAERTGGSVSTLTIQRTQQEDSAVYLCASSLVSGVDRSYEQYFGPGTRLTVT.

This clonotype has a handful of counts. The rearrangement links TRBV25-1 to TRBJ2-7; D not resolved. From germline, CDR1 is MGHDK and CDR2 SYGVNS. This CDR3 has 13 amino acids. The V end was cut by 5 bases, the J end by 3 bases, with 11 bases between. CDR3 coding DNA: TGTGCCAGCAGTCCTCCCCAGAGCTACGAGCAGTACTTC. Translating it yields CASSPPQSYEQYF.

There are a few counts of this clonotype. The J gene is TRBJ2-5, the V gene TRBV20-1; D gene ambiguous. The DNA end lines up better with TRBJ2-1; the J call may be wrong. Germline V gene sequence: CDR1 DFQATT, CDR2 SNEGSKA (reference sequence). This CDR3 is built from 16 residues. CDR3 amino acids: CSARDRAPGQYNEQFF. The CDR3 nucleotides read TGCAGTGCTAGAGATCGAGCGCCAGGTCAATACAATGAGCAGTTCTTC.

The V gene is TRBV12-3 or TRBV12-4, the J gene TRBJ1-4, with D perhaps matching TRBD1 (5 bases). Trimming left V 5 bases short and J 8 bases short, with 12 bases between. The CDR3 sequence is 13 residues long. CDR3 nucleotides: TGTGCCAGCAGTGGGGACCGGGGAGAAAAACTGTTTTTT. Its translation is CASSGDRGEKLFF.

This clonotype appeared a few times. CDR3 sequence: CASSQKQETNEKLFF. The DNA of the CDR3 is TGCGCCAGCAGCCAAAAACAGGAGACTAATGAAAAACTGTTTTTT. The gene calls are TRBV4-1 and TRBJ1-4; D is perhaps TRBD1 (5 bases). Looked up from germline, CDR1 is MGHRA and CDR2 is YSYEKL. The CDR3 has 15 residues. Trimming cost V 2 bases and J 2 bases, with 9 bases left between them.

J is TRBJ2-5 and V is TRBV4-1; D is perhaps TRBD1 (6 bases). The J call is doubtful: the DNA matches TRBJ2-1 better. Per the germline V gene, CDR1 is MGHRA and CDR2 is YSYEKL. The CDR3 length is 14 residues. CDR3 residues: CASSQETGNNEQFF. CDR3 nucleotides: TGCGCCAGCAGCCAAGAGACAGGTAACAATGAGCAGTTCTTC.